This section outlines one T cell receptor beta chain sequence together with its context. Its antigen is not identified. Germline CDR1 MDHEN, CDR2 SYDVKM. The V and J ends lost 6 bases and 3 bases respectively, with 14 bases between them. The CDR3 has 14 amino acids. The record originates from a study of cytomegalovirus exposure and HLA in healthy donors. A multiplex PCR was run with 60 Vbeta primers and 13 Jbeta primers. The table came from immunoSEQ multiplex PCR; TCRdb's copy has only in-frame clones and leaves some out. The sample has some 200,000 clones; approximately 84% are singletons. Study findings and constraints: Earlier results showed most TCR beta V segments being productive about 90% or about 30% of the time.

V is TRBV28 and J is TRBJ1-1; possible D gene TRBD1, 5 bases. Sequencing used PBMCs. This clonotype was sampled from a woman in her thirties or forties in good health and CMV-seronegative. CDR3 in amino acids: CASRIGGVDTEAFF. CDR3 nucleotide sequence: TGTGCCAGCAGAATCGGGGGGGTCGACACTGAAGCTTTCTTT.